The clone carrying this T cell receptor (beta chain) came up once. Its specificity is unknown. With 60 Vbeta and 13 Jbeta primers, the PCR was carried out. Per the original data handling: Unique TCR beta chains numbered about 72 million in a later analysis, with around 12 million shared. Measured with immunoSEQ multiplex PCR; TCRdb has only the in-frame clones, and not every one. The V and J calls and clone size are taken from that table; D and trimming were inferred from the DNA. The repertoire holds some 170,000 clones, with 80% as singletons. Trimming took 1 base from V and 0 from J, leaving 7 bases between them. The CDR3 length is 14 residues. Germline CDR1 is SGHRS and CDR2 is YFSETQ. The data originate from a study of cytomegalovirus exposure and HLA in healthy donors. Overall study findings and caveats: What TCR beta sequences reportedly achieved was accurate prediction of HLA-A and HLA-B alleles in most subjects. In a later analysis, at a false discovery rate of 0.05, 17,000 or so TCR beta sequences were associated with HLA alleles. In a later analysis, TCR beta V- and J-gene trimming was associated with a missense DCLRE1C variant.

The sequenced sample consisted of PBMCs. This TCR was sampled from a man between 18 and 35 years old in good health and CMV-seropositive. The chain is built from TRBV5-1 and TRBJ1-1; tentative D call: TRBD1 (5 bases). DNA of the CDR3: TGCGCCAGCAGCTTGAGGGGCGTGAACACTGAAGCTTTCTTT. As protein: CASSLRGVNTEAFF.